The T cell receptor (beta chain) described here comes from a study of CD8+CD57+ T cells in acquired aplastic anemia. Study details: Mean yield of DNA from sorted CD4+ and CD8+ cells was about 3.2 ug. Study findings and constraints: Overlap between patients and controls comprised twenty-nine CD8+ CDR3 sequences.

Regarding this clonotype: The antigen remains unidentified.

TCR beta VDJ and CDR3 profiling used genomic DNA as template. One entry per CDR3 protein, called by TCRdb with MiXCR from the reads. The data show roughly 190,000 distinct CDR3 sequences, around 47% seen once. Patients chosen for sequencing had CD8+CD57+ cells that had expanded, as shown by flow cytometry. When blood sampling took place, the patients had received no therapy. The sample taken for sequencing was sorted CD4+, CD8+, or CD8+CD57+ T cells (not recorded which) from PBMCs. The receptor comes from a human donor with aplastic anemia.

CDR3 sequence (DNA): TGTGCCAGCAGCCGAGACGGACAGGGGGAGGCTTTCTTT. It codes for CASSRDGQGEAFF. The chain couples TRBV25-1 to TRBJ1-1; 10 bases fit TRBD1. Germline trimming cut 6 bases from V and 11 bases from J; bases unmatched to any gene: 9. Looked up from germline, CDR1 is MGHDK and CDR2 is SYGVNS. This CDR3 contains 13 residues. The variable domain in full, with the rest retrieved from reference TRBV25-1 and TRBJ1-1, is EADIYQTPRYLVIGTGKKITLECSQTMGHDKMYWYQQDPGMELHLIHYSYGVNSTEKGDLSSESTVSRIRTEHFPLTLESARPSHTSQYLCASSRDGQGEAFFGQGTRLTVV.